This T cell receptor (beta chain) is drawn from a study of shared clonotypes between healthy human individuals. The method was immunoSEQ multiplex PCR; TCRdb's version includes in-frame clones alone and lacks a portion of them. The sample shows millions of clones, roughly 91% of them seen only once. The germline V and J ends were trimmed by 5 bases and 0 bases, with 13 bases remaining between them. This CDR3 is built from 16 residues. Germline V lookup: CDR1 MDHEN, CDR2 SYDVKM. CD45RO negativity and positive selection for CCR7 defined naive CD8 cells, a population that excluded terminally differentiated effector memory CD45RA+ cells.

This TCR was sampled from a man between 18 and 29 years old in good health. Some clones in this sample may be carry-over from other donors' samples. V and J are TRBV28 and TRBJ1-4, with a weak D call TRBD1 (5 bases). Sequencing was carried out using naive CD8+ T cells from PBMCs. This CDR3 is CASSPTGGATNEKLFF. The CDR3 bases are TGTGCCAGCAGTCCCACGGGAGGGGCAACTAATGAAAAACTGTTTTTT. The full variable domain, completed using reference TRBV28 and TRBJ1-4, is DVKVTQSSRYLVKRTGEKVFLECVQDMDHENMFWYRQDPGLGLRLIYFSYDVKMKEKGDIPEGYSVSREKKERFSLILESASTNQTSMYLCASSPTGGATNEKLFFGSGTQLSVL.